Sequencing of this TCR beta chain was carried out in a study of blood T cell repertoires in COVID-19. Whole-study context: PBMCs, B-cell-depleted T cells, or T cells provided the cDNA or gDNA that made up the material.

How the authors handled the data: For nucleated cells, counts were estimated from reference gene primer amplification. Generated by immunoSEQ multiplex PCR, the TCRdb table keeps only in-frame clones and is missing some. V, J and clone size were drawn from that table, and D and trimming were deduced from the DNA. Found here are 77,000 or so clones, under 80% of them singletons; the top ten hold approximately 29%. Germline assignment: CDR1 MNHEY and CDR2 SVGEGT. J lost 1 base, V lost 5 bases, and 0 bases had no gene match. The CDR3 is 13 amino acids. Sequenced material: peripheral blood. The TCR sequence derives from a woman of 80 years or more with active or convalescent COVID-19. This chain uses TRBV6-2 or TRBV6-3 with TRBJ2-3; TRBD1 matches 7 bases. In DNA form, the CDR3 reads TGTGCCAGCAGTGGGACAGGCACAGATACGCAGTATTTT. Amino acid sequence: CASSGTGTDTQYF.